The 2 T cell receptor beta chains in this list originate from one sample, sequenced in a study of cytomegalovirus exposure and HLA in healthy donors. PCR primers comprised 60 Vbeta and 13 Jbeta primers. Using immunoSEQ multiplex PCR, the repertoire was profiled, and TCRdb retains in-frame clones only, with some absent. The table includes roughly 200,000 clones, more than 65% detected once. The sample taken for sequencing was PBMCs. The receptor set was obtained from a female donor in good health and CMV-seronegative.

The chain couples TRBV11-3 to TRBJ1-4; D is possibly TRBD1 (5 bases). The CDR3 extends over 13 amino acids. The ends were cut back, 5 bases at V and 11 bases at J, with 15 bases in the middle. Per germline, CDR1 SGHNT and CDR2 YENEEA. The CDR3 sequence is CASSPTGGDKLFF. The CDR3 region has the DNA TGTGCCAGCAGCCCCACCGGGGGGGACAAACTGTTTTTT. Filled out from reference TRBV11-3 and TRBJ1-4, the complete variable domain reads EAGVVQSPRYKIIEKKQPVAFWCNPISGHNTLYWYLQNLGQGPELLIRYENEEAVDDSQLPKDRFSAERLKGVDSTLKIQPAELGDSAVYLCASSPTGGDKLFFGSGTQLSVL.

A remark on this clone: Compared with germline, one end of the junction differs, possibly owing to a read error. The V gene is TRBV2, the J gene TRBJ2-7; D is perhaps TRBD2 (6 bases). The CDR3 runs 12 residues. Germline CDR1 SNHLY, CDR2 FYNNEI. This CDR3 reads CASRGDSHEQYF. In DNA, the CDR3 is TGTGCCAGCAGAGGGGACTCCCACGAACAGTACTTC.